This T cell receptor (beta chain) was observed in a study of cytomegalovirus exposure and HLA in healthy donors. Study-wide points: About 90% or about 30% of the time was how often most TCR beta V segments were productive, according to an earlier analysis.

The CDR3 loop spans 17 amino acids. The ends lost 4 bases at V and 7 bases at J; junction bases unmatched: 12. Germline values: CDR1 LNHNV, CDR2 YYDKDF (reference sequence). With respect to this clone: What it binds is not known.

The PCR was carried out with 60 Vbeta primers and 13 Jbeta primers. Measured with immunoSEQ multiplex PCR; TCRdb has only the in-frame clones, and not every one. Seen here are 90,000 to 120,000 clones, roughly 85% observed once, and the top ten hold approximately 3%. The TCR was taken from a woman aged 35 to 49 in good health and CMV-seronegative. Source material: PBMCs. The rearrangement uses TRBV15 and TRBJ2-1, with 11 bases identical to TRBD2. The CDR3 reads CATSTGFSGRAGNEQFF. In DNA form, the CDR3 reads TGTGCCACCAGCACCGGCTTTAGCGGGAGGGCCGGGAATGAGCAGTTCTTC. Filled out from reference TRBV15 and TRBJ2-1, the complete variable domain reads DAMVIQNPRYQVTQFGKPVTLSCSQTLNHNVMYWYQQKSSQAPKLLFHYYDKDFNNEADTPDNFQSRRPNTSFCFLDIRSPGLGDTAMYLCATSTGFSGRAGNEQFFGPGTRLTVL.